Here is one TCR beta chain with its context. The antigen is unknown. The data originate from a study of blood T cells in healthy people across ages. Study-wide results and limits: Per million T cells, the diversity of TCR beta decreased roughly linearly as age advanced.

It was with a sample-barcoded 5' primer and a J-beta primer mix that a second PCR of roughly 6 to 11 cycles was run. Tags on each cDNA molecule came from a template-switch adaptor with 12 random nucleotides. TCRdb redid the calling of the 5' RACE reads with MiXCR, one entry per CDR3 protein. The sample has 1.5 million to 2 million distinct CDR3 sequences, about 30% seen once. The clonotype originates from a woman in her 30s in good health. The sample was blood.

CDR3: CASSYSNDPGGETQYF. The CDR3 DNA sequence: TGCGCCAGCAGCTATTCTAATGACCCGGGGGGTGAGACCCAGTACTTC. V and J are TRBV5-1 and TRBJ2-5; TRBD2 matches at 7 bases. Germline-derived CDR1 and CDR2 are SGHRS and YFSETQ. V lost 3 bases to trimming and J lost 5 bases; unmatched junction nucleotides: 13. This CDR3 is built from 16 residues.